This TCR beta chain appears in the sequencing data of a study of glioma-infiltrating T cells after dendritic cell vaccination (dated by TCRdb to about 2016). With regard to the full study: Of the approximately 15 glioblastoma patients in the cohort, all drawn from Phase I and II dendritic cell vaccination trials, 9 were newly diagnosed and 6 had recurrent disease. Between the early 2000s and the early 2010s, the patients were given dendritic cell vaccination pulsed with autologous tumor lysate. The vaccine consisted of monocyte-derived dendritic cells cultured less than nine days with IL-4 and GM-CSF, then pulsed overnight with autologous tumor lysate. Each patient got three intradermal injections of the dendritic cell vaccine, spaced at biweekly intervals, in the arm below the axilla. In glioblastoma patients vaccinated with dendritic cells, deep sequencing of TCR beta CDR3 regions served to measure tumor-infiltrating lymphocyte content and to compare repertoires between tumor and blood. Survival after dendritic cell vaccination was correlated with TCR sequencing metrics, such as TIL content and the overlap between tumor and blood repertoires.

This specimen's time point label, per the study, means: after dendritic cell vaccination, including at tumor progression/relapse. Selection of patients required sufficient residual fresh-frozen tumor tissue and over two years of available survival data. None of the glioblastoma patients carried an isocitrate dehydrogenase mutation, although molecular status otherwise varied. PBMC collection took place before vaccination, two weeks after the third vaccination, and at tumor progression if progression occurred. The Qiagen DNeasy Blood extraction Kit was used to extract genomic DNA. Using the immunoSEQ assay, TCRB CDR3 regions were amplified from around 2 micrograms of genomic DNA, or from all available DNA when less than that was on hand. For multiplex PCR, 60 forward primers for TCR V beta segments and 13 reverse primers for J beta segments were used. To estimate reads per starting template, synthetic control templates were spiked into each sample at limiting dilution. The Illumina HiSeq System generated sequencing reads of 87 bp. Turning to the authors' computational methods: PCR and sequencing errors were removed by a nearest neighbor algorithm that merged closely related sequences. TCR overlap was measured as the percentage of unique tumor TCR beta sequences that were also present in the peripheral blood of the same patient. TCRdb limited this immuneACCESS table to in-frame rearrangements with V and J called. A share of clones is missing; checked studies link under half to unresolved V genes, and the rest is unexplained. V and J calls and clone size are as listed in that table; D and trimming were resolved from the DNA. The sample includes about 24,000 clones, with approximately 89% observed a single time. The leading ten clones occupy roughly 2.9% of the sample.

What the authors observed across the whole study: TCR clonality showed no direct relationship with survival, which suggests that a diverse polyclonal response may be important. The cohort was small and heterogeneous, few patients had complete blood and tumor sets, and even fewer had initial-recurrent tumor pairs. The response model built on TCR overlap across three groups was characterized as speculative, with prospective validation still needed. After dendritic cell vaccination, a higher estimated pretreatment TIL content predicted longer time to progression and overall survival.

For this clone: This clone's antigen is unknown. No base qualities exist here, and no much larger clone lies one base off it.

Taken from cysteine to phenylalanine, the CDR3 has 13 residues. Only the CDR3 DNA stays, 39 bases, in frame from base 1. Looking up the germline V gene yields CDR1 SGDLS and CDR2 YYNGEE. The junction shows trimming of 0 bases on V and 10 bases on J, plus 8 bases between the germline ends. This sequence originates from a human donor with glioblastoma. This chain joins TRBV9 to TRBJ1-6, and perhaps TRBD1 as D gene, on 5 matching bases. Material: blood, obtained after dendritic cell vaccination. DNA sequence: TGTGCCAGCAGCGTAGCTGGGGGGTCACCCCTCCACTTT. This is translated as CASSVAGGSPLHF.